This T cell receptor (beta chain) was sequenced during a study of beta chain features in type 1 diabetes. Turning to this clone: Its antigen is not identified. The identical CDR3 is also encoded by other nucleotide sequences in the sample.

The study, taken as a whole, reports: VDJ junctions in type 1 diabetes patients carried more deletions and fewer insertions. Researchers report that Type 1 diabetes patients had moderately but significantly shorter TCRB CDR3s across all four CD4+ subsets. Naive, central memory and Treg TCRB repertoires seemed to resemble each other more closely in patients than they did in healthy donors.

Expressed TCRB transcripts were sequenced because the entire RNA isolate underwent reverse transcription. Assay: immunoSEQ multiplex PCR; the TCRdb copy retains only in-frame clones and omits some. The data contain around 430,000 clones, roughly 31% of them singletons. V was pared by 0 bases and J by 3 bases, with 12 bases between. Germline-derived CDR1 and CDR2 are LGHNA and YSLEER. The CDR3 covers 15 residues. Sequencing was done on a sample of naive CD4+ T cells from blood. The origin of this receptor is a man aged 18 to 29 in good health. The chain uses TRBV4-3 and TRBJ2-7; D not resolved. CDR3 protein: CASSQEPGQGYEQYF. CDR3 nucleotides: TGCGCCAGCAGCCAAGAGCCAGGCCAAGGCTACGAGCAGTACTTC.